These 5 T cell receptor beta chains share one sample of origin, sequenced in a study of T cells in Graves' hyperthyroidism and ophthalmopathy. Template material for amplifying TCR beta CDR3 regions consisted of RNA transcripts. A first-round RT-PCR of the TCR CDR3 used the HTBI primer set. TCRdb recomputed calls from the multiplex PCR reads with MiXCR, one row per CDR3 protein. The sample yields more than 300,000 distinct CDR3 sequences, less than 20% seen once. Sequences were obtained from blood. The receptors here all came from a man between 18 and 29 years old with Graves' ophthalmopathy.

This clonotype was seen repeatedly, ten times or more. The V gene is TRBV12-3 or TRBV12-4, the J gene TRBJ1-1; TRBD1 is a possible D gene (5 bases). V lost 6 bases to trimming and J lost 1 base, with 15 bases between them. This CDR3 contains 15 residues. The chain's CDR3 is CASRRNRWENTEAFF. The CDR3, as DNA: TGTGCCAGCAGGCGAAACAGGTGGGAGAACACTGAAGCTTTCTTT.

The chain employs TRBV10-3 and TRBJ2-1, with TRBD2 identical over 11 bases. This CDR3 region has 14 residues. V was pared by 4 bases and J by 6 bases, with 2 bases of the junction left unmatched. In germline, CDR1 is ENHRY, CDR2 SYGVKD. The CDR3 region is CAISGGTSGNEQFF. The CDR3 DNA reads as TGTGCCATCAGTGGGGGGACTAGCGGCAATGAGCAGTTCTTC.

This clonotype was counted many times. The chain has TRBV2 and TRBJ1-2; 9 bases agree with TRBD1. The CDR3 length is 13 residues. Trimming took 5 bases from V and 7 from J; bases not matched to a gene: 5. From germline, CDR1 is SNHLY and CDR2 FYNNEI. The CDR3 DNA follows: TGTGCCAGCAGTTCCGGGACAGGGTTTGGCTACACCTTC. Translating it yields CASSSGTGFGYTF.

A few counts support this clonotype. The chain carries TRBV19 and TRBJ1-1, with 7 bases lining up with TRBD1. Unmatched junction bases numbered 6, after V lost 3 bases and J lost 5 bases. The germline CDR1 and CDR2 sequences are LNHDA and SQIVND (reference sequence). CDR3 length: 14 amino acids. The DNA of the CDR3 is TGTGCCAGTAGTATGACAGGGATTCGGACTGAAGCTTTCTTT. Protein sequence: CASSMTGIRTEAFF.

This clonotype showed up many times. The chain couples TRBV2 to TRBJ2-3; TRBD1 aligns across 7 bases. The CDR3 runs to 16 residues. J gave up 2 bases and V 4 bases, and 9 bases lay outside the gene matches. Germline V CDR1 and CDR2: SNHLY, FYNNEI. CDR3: CASSGPTGFNTDTQYF. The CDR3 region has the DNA TGTGCCAGCAGTGGCCCGACAGGGTTTAACACAGATACGCAGTATTTT.